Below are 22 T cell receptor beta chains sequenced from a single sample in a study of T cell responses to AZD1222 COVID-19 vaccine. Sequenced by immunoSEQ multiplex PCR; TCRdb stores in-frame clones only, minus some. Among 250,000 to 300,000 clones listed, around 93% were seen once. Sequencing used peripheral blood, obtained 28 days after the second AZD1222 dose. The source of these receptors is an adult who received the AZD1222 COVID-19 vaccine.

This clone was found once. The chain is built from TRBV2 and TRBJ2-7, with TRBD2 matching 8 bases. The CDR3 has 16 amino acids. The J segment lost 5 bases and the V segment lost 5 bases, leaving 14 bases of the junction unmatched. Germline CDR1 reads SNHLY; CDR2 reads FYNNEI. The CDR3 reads CASSKDYSSGRNEQYF. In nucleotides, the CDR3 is TGTGCCAGCAGTAAAGACTACTCTAGCGGGCGCAACGAGCAGTACTTC.

The CDR3 reads CASTGPGRSPLHF. The CDR3 DNA sequence: TGTGCCAGCACGGGACCGGGCCGTTCACCCCTCCACTTT. This chain links TRBV28 with TRBJ1-6; possible D gene TRBD1, 5 bases. Trimming cost V 7 bases and J 9 bases, with 13 bases left between them. The germline CDR1 and CDR2 sequences are MDHEN and SYDVKM. The CDR3 is made up of 13 amino acids.

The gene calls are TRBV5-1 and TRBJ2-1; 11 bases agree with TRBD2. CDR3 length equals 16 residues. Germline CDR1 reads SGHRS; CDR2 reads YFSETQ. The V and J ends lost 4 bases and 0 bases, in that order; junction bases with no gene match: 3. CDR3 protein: CASSLLAGASYNEQFF. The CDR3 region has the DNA TGCGCCAGCAGCCTACTAGCGGGGGCCTCCTACAATGAGCAGTTCTTC.

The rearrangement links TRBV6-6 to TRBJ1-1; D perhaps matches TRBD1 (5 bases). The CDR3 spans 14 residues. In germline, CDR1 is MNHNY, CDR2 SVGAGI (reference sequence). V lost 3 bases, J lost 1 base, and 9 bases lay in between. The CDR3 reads CASSYVGQNTEAFF. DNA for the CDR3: TGTGCCAGCAGTTATGTTGGACAGAACACTGAAGCTTTCTTT.

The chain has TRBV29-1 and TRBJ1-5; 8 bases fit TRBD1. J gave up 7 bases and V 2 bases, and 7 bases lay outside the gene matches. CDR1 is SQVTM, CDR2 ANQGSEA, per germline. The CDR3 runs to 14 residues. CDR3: CSVEPTGAEQPQHF. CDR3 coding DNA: TGCAGCGTTGAACCGACAGGGGCGGAACAGCCCCAGCATTTT. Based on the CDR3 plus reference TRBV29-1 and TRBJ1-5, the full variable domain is SAVISQKPSRDICQRGTSLTIQCQVDSQVTMMFWYRQQPGQSLTLIATANQGSEATYESGFVIDKFPISRPNLTFSTLTVSNMSPEDSSIYLCSVEPTGAEQPQHFGDGTRLSIL.

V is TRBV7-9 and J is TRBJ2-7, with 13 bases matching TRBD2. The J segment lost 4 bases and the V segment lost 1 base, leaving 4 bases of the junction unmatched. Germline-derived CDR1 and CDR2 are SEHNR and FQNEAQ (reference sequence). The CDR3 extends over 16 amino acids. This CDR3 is CASSLDGLAGVYEQYF. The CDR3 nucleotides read TGTGCCAGCAGCTTAGACGGACTAGCGGGAGTATACGAGCAGTACTTC.

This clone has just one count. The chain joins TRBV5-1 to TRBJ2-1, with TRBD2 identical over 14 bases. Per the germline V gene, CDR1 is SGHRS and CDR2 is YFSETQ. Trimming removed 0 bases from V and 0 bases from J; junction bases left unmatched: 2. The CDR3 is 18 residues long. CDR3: CASSLGTSGGSSYNEQFF. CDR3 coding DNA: TGCGCCAGCAGCTTGGGGACTAGCGGGGGGAGCTCCTACAATGAGCAGTTCTTC.

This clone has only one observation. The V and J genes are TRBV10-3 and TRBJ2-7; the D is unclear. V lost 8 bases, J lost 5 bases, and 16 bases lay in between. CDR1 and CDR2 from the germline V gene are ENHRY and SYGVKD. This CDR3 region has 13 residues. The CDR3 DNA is TGTGCCATCGCTGGTTCGCTTCGGCACGAGCAGTACTTC. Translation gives CAIAGSLRHEQYF.

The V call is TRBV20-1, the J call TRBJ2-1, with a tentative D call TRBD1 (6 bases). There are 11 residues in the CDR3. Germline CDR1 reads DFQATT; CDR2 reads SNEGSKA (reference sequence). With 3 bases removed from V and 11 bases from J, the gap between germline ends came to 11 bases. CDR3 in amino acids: CSASPGTQQFF. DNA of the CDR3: TGCAGTGCTAGTCCCGGGACACAGCAGTTCTTC.

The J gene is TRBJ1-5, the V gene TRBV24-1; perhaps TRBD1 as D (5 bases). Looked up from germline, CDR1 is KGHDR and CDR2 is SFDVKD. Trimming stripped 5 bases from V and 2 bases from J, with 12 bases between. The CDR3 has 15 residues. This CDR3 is CATSAGTPGNQPQHF. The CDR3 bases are TGTGCCACCAGTGCCGGGACTCCGGGCAATCAGCCCCAGCATTTT.

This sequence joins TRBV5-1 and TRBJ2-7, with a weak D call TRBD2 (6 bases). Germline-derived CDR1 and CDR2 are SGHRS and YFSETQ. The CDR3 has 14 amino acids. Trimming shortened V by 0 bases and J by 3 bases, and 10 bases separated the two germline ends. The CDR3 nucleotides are TGCGCCAGCAGCTTGGCCGACGGGGGCTACGAGCAGTACTTC. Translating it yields CASSLADGGYEQYF.

CDR3: CASSLKGSSTDTQYF. CDR3 nucleotide sequence: TGTGCCAGCAGCTTGAAGGGCAGTAGCACAGATACGCAGTATTTT. This sequence joins TRBV5-4 and TRBJ2-3; D call uncertain. V lost 1 base to trimming and J lost 0 bases, with 9 bases between them. Germline CDR1 reads SGHNT; CDR2 reads YYREEE (reference sequence). CDR3 length: 15 amino acids.

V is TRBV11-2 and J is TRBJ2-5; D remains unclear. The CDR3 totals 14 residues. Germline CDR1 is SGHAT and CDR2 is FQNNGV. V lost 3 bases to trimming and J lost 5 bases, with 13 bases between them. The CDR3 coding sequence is TGTGCCAGCAGCTTGTTATACGCGAGTGAGACCCAGTACTTC. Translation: CASSLLYASETQYF.

This chain's CDR3 is CASQPESSYNSPLHF. As DNA, the CDR3 is TGTGCCAGTCAACCCGAAAGCTCCTATAATTCACCCCTCCACTTT. The rearrangement uses TRBV28 and TRBJ1-6; D gene uncertain. The CDR3 has 15 amino acids. V was trimmed by 9 bases and J by 0 bases, leaving 12 bases between them. From germline, CDR1 is MDHEN and CDR2 SYDVKM.

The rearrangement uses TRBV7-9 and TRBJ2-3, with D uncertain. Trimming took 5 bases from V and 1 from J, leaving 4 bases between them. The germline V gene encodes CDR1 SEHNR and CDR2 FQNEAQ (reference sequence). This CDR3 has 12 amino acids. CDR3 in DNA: TGTGCCAGCAGCCTCGGCACAGATACGCAGTATTTT. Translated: CASSLGTDTQYF.

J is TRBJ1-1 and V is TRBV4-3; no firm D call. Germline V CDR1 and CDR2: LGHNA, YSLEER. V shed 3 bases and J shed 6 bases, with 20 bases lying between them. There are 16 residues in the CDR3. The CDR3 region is CASSQEGGRSAPEAFF. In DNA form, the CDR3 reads TGCGCCAGCAGCCAGGAGGGAGGGAGGTCGGCGCCTGAAGCTTTCTTT.

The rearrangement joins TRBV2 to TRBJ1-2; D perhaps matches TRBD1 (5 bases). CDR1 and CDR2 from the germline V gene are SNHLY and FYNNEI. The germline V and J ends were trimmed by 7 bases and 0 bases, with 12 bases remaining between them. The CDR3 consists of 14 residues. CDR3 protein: CASIKTATNYGYTF. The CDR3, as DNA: TGTGCCAGCATCAAGACAGCTACTAACTATGGCTACACCTTC.

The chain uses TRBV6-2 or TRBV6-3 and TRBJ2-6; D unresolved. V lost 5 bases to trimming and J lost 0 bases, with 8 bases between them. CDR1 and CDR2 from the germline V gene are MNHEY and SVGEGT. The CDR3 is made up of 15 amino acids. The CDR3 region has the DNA TGTGCCAGCAGTGGCCGTCCCTCTGGGGCCAACGTCCTGACTTTC. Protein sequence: CASSGRPSGANVLTF.

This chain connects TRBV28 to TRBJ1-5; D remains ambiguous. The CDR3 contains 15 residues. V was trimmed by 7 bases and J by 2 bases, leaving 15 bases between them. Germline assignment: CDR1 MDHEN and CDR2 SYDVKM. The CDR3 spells CASTLGGFRNQPQHF. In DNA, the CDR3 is TGTGCCAGCACTCTTGGTGGGTTTCGCAATCAGCCCCAGCATTTT.

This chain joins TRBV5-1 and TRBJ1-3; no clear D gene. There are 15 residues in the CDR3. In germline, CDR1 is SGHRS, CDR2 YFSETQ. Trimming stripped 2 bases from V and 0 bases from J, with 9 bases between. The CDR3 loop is CASSLDTYSGNTIYF. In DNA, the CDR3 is TGCGCCAGCAGCTTAGACACATACTCTGGAAACACCATATATTTT.

For the CDR3, the DNA is TGTGCCATCAGTGAGTCAAGGGGGGGTGAAAAACTGTTTTTT. Translated: CAISESRGGEKLFF. The chain is built from TRBV10-3 and TRBJ1-4; TRBD1 is a possible D gene (6 bases). CDR3 size: 14 residues. From germline, CDR1 is ENHRY and CDR2 SYGVKD. V dropped 0 bases and J dropped 7 bases, with 9 bases sitting between them.

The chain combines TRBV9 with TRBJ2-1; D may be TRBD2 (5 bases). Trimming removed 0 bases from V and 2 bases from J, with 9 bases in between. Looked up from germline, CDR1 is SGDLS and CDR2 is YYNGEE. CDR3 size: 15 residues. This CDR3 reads CASSVEPGTYNEQFF. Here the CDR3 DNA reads TGTGCCAGCAGCGTAGAACCGGGGACCTACAATGAGCAGTTCTTC.